The 7 T cell receptor beta chains presented below share a single source sample, sequenced in a study of T cells in localized non-small cell lung cancer. TCRdb keeps only in-frame clones here, not all; method: immunoSEQ multiplex PCR. The sample carries under 75,000 clones, 86% recorded once. The sequencing used peripheral blood, collected before any cancer treatment. The origin of the receptors is a male donor older than 55 with stage III squamous cell lung carcinoma.

Worth noting for this clone: The junction does not match germline at one end; this may be a read error. The CDR3 coding sequence is TGTGCCAGCAGCCTAACTAGCGGGGGTTCAACCGGGGAGCTGTTTTTT. Translated, it gives CASSLTSGGSTGELFF. J is TRBJ2-2 and V is TRBV7-3; 11 bases match TRBD2. The CDR3 sequence is 16 residues long. Per germline, CDR1 SGHTA and CDR2 FQGTGA.

The chain uses TRBV5-6 and TRBJ1-4, with D perhaps matching TRBD1 (5 bases). Germline V lookup: CDR1 SGHDT, CDR2 YYEEEE. This CDR3 is 16 amino acids long. Trimming pared 0 bases from V and 6 bases from J, leaving 15 bases between. CDR3 nucleotides: TGTGCCAGCAGCTTGGCAGGGAGCCTCCCGGATGAAAAACTGTTTTTT. Its protein is CASSLAGSLPDEKLFF. Variable domain in full (rest from reference TRBV5-6 and TRBJ1-4): DAGVTQSPTHLIKTRGQQVTLRCSPKSGHDTVSWYQQALGQGPQFIFQYYEEEERQRGNFPDRFSGHQFPNYSSELNVNALLLGDSALYLCASSLAGSLPDEKLFFGSGTQLSVL.

This clone has a handful of counts. The J gene is TRBJ1-2, the V gene TRBV2, with no clear D. In germline, CDR1 is SNHLY, CDR2 FYNNEI. This CDR3 has 13 amino acids. V lost 3 bases to trimming and J lost 5 bases, with 10 bases between them. DNA of the CDR3: TGTGCCAGCAGTGACCTCCCGTTTTATGGCTACACCTTC. Amino acid sequence: CASSDLPFYGYTF.

The chain uses TRBV6-4 and TRBJ2-7; tentative D call: TRBD1 (5 bases). V was clipped by 3 bases and J by 5 bases, with 14 bases between them. Germline CDR1 is MRHNA and CDR2 is SNTAGT. CDR3 length: 14 residues. This CDR3 is CASSELQGIHEQYV. CDR3 bases: TGTGCCAGCAGTGAGCTGCAGGGTATACACGAGCAGTACGTC.

This sequence joins TRBV1 and TRBJ2-1; the tabulated D call, TRBD2, remains unverified against the DNA. TRBV1 is tagged as a pseudogene. The length of the CDR3 is 13 residues. In nucleotides, the CDR3 is TGCACCAGCAGCGGCGGAGTTTCTAATGAGCAGTTCTTC. Its protein product is CTSSGGVSNEQFF.

The chain has TRBV18 and TRBJ2-3, with D perhaps TRBD1 (5 bases). The CDR3 is 15 amino acids. Between the trimmed V and J ends, which lost 1 base and 5 bases, there was a span of 13 bases. Looked up from germline, CDR1 is KGHSH and CDR2 is LQKENI. The DNA of the CDR3 is TGTGCCAGCTCACCACTCCTCACAGGAAAAGATACGCAGTATTTT. Its translation: CASSPLLTGKDTQYF.

This clone appeared a single time. The chain couples TRBV5-4 to TRBJ1-2, with 8 nucleotides matching TRBD1. Germline V lookup: CDR1 SGHNT, CDR2 YYREEE (reference sequence). After removal of 3 bases from V and 5 bases from J, the junction contained 6 bases not matched to a gene. The CDR3 is 14 residues long. In nucleotides, the CDR3 is TGTGCCAGCAGCTCTCCCACAGGGGGGTATGGCTACACCTTC. Translated: CASSSPTGGYGYTF.